This passage covers 26 T cell receptor beta chains from one sample sequenced in a study of CD8 T cell repertoires and HIV-1 epitope variants (dated by TCRdb to about 2020). Antigens of these TCRs are unknown. Libraries were prepared through the immunoSEQ multiplex PCR assay. The source is immuneACCESS, and TCRdb retained only in-frame sequences with V and J called. Part of the clones is not carried over; for the studies checked, unresolved V genes explain less than half of this, and the remainder is unexplained. Across this sample there are more than 2,000 clones, with about 65% seen only once. The top ten hold around 45% of the sample. The sample comprised cultured CD8+ T cells derived from PBMCs. These receptors all stem from a male donor with HIV.

The gene calls are TRBV6-6 and TRBJ2-7, with D perhaps assigned TRBD1 or TRBD2 (5 bases each). The CDR3 loop spans 15 amino acids. CDR1 is MNHNY, CDR2 SVGAGI, per germline (reference sequence). The V end was cut by 6 bases, the J end by 4 bases, with 19 bases between. The CDR3 loop reads CASRPFSGTEYEQYF. The CDR3 nucleotides read TGTGCCAGCAGGCCCTTTTCCGGGACGGAATACGAGCAGTACTTC.

The chain combines TRBV29-1 with TRBJ2-1, with 9 bases fitting TRBD1. CDR1 is SQVTM, CDR2 ANQGSEA, per germline. With V trimmed by 3 bases and J by 2 bases, 5 bases remained unmatched. This CDR3 comprises 15 residues. CDR3 residues: CSVERRDRAYNEQFF. The CDR3 DNA is TGCAGCGTTGAGCGCCGGGACAGGGCCTACAATGAGCAGTTCTTC.

There are a few counts of this clone. The V gene is TRBV28, the J gene TRBJ2-2; D is undetermined. The CDR3 is 16 amino acids. Per the germline V gene, CDR1 is MDHEN and CDR2 is SYDVKM. Trimming removed 3 bases from V and 4 bases from J, with 15 bases in between. This CDR3 is CASSLWAEGSTGELFF. CDR3 in DNA: TGTGCCAGCAGTTTGTGGGCGGAAGGGTCCACCGGGGAGCTGTTTTTT.

The genes are TRBV5-4 and TRBJ1-4; D is possibly TRBD1 (5 bases). Trimming took 4 bases from V and 7 from J, leaving 14 bases between them. The CDR3 totals 14 residues. Germline lookup yields CDR1 SGHNT and CDR2 YYREEE (reference sequence). In nucleotides, the CDR3 is TGTGCCAGCAGCGCGGACACCACGGGTGAAAAACTGTTTTTT. Translating gives CASSADTTGEKLFF.

This clone was observed once. The chain joins TRBV7-9 to TRBJ1-1, with D hard to call. The CDR3 is made up of 12 amino acids. Trimming took 2 bases from V and 3 from J, leaving 4 bases between them. Germline loops: CDR1 SEHNR, CDR2 FQNEAQ (reference sequence). CDR3 amino acids: CASSLQYTEAFF. The DNA of the CDR3 is TGTGCCAGCAGCTTACAATACACTGAAGCTTTCTTT.

This clone has more than one count but fewer than ten. The V call is TRBV5-6, the J call TRBJ2-7; D is perhaps TRBD1 (5 bases). Trimming removed 4 bases at V and 5 bases at J, with 25 bases between. The length of the CDR3 is 17 residues. Per germline, CDR1 SGHDT and CDR2 YYEEEE. The CDR3 loop reads CASSRWGGKEKANEQYF. The CDR3 bases are TGTGCCAGCAGCCGGTGGGGCGGTAAGGAGAAGGCGAACGAGCAGTACTTC.

This clone was seen more than once but under ten times. This chain connects TRBV28 to TRBJ1-4, with no clear D. This CDR3 is 13 amino acids long. Germline loops: CDR1 MDHEN, CDR2 SYDVKM. V shed 5 bases and J shed 0 bases, with 4 bases lying between them. The CDR3 nucleotides read TGTGCCAGCAGTCCTGCAACTAATGAAAAACTGTTTTTT. Protein sequence: CASSPATNEKLFF.

This clone came up a few times. V gene TRBV4-2 combines with J gene TRBJ2-6; D might be TRBD2 (6 bases). The germline V gene has CDR1 LGHNA and CDR2 YNFKEQ. V lost 0 bases to trimming and J lost 3 bases, with 9 bases between them. This CDR3 contains 16 residues. CDR3 in DNA: TGTGCCAGCAGCCAAGATCGGGGGAGTGGGGCCAACGTCCTGACTTTC. Translation: CASSQDRGSGANVLTF.

The chain couples TRBV9 to TRBJ1-4; TRBD1 matches 9 bases. The CDR3 consists of 15 residues. Germline values: CDR1 SGDLS, CDR2 YYNGEE. V shed 0 bases, J shed 8 bases, and the junction held 5 bases outside the gene matches. The CDR3: CASSVATGGGEKLFF. The CDR3 region has the DNA TGTGCCAGCAGCGTAGCGACAGGGGGAGGAGAAAAACTGTTTTTT.

This clone came up once. The chain employs TRBV19 and TRBJ1-5; D is perhaps TRBD1 (6 bases). V was pared by 3 bases and J by 4 bases, with 16 bases between. The CDR3 covers 16 residues. Germline V CDR1 and CDR2: LNHDA, SQIVND (reference sequence). DNA of the CDR3: TGTGCCAGTAGTATTCGCGATAACAGGGTAAATCAGCCCCAGCATTTT. Translation: CASSIRDNRVNQPQHF.

The V gene is TRBV7-7, the J gene TRBJ1-6, with 8 bases aligning to TRBD1. Trimming cost V 4 bases and J 6 bases; bases outside gene matches: 2. The length of the CDR3 is 14 residues. The germline V gene has CDR1 SSHAT and CDR2 FNYEAQ (reference sequence). The CDR3 DNA reads as TGTGCCAGCAGCTCAGGACAGGGTAATTCACCCCTCCACTTT. Its protein is CASSSGQGNSPLHF.

The chain joins TRBV5-6 to TRBJ1-2; 7 nucleotides match TRBD1. Germline CDR1 SGHDT, CDR2 YYEEEE. The V and J ends lost 4 bases and 6 bases, in that order; junction bases with no gene match: 6. CDR3 length: 13 residues. CDR3 sequence: CASSPGTGDGYTF. The CDR3 region has the DNA TGTGCCAGCAGCCCCGGTACAGGGGATGGCTACACCTTC.

In its sample, this clone is hyperexpanded. This chain uses TRBV27 with TRBJ2-7; D gene unclear. Germline loops: CDR1 MNHEY, CDR2 SMNVEV (reference sequence). The CDR3 extends over 14 amino acids. V was trimmed by 4 bases and J by 2 bases, leaving 12 bases between them. The CDR3 is CASSSDVSAYEQYF. The CDR3 nucleotides read TGTGCCAGCAGTTCAGATGTCTCGGCCTACGAGCAGTACTTC.

This clone was detected only a few times. The genes are TRBV14 and TRBJ2-1; D not resolved. The V and J ends lost 0 bases and 2 bases respectively, with 8 bases between them. Germline-derived CDR1 and CDR2 are SGHDN and FVKESK. This CDR3 is built from 15 residues. For the CDR3, the DNA is TGTGCCAGCAGCCAAGATCGGAAGCCCTACAATGAGCAGTTCTTC. It is translated as CASSQDRKPYNEQFF.

V is TRBV27 and J is TRBJ2-7; D is unresolved. Trimming removed 4 bases from V and 3 bases from J, with 19 bases in between. The CDR3 is 16 residues long. Germline CDR1 is MNHEY and CDR2 is SMNVEV (reference sequence). CDR3 sequence: CASSSLLSGIVYEQYF. CDR3 sequence (DNA): TGTGCCAGCAGTTCTCTCCTTTCTGGGATCGTCTACGAGCAGTACTTC.

This clone was detected only a few times. The V and J genes are TRBV5-5 and TRBJ2-5; TRBD2 matches at 11 bases. V was clipped by 2 bases and J by 2 bases; unmatched bases: 2. Germline V gives CDR1 SGHKS, CDR2 YYEKEE (reference sequence). The CDR3 extends over 15 amino acids. CDR3 sequence (DNA): TGTGCCAGCAGCTTTTCTAGCGGGGGGCAAGAGACCCAGTACTTC. Translation gives CASSFSSGGQETQYF. Full variable domain (outside the CDR3, taken from reference TRBV5-5 and TRBJ2-5): DAGVTQSPTHLIKTRGQQVTLRCSPISGHKSVSWYQQVLGQGPQFIFQYYEKEERGRGNFPDRFSARQFPNYSSELNVNALLLGDSALYLCASSFSSGGQETQYFGPGTRLLVL.

By proportion, this clone is large. This CDR3 reads CASSQSGGAFF. The CDR3 DNA is TGTGCCAGCAGCCAGTCAGGGGGGGCTTTCTTT. The chain uses TRBV14 and TRBJ1-1; 7 bases match TRBD1. The germline V gene has CDR1 SGHDN and CDR2 FVKESK. Trimming took 3 bases from V and 11 from J; bases not matched to a gene: 3. The CDR3 sequence is 11 residues long.

In this sample, this clone turned up a few times. CDR3 DNA sequence: TGTGCCAGCAGCGAAGGGCCTCTCTATGGCTACACCTTC. Encoded protein: CASSEGPLYGYTF. This chain connects TRBV5-6 to TRBJ1-2; no firm D call. Germline assignment: CDR1 SGHDT and CDR2 YYEEEE. CDR3 length: 13 amino acids. Trimming left V 4 bases short and J 4 bases short, with 11 bases between. Combining the CDR3 with reference TRBV5-6 and TRBJ1-2 gives the whole variable domain DAGVTQSPTHLIKTRGQQVTLRCSPKSGHDTVSWYQQALGQGPQFIFQYYEEEERQRGNFPDRFSGHQFPNYSSELNVNALLLGDSALYLCASSEGPLYGYTFGSGTRLTVV.

The chain has TRBV27 and TRBJ2-3; D is unresolved. The CDR3 loop spans 12 amino acids. Germline V CDR1 and CDR2: MNHEY, SMNVEV (reference sequence). Trimming cost V 2 bases and J 3 bases, with 3 bases left between them. CDR3 DNA sequence: TGTGCCAGCAGTTTAGGAACAGATACGCAGTATTTT. Translation gives CASSLGTDTQYF.

This clone was detected only a few times. The chain uses TRBV9 and TRBJ2-2, with 8 bases aligning to TRBD2. CDR1 and CDR2 (germline): SGDLS, YYNGEE. V lost 0 bases to trimming and J lost 3 bases; unmatched junction nucleotides: 7. The CDR3 spans 17 residues. CDR3 sequence reads: CASSVAYPGGHTGELFF. CDR3 nucleotide sequence: TGTGCCAGCAGCGTAGCATATCCGGGGGGGCACACCGGGGAGCTGTTTTTT. The complete variable domain, with remaining parts taken from reference TRBV9 and TRBJ2-2, reads DSGVTQTPKHLITATGQRVTLRCSPRSGDLSVYWYQQSLDQGLQFLIQYYNGEERAKGNILERFSAQQFPDLHSELNLSSLELGDSALYFCASSVAYPGGHTGELFFGEGSRLTVL.

With respect to this clone: Other DNA variants within this sample encode the same CDR3. The CDR3 is CASSLRPNQPQHF. The CDR3 region has the DNA TGTGCCAGCAGCCTTCGACCTAATCAGCCCCAGCATTTT. The chain is built from TRBV7-2 and TRBJ1-5, with unresolved D. V gave up 5 bases and J gave up 4 bases, with 9 bases separating them. From germline, CDR1 is SGHTA and CDR2 FQGNSA. This CDR3 has 13 amino acids. Together with reference TRBV7-2 and TRBJ1-5, the CDR3 gives the full variable domain: GAGVSQSPSNKVTEKGKDVELRCDPISGHTALYWYRQSLGQGLEFLIYFQGNSAPDKSGLPSDRFSAERTGGSVSTLTIQRTQQEDSAVYLCASSLRPNQPQHFGDGTRLSIL.

This clone was picked up a small number of times. The genes are TRBV7-6 and TRBJ2-1; TRBD1 matches 7 bases. Germline lookup yields CDR1 SGHVS and CDR2 FNYEAQ. The CDR3 is 14 residues long. The V gene end was trimmed by 10 bases and the J gene end by 4 bases; junction bases not matched to a gene: 10. The CDR3 loop reads CATTRQGVYNEQFF. In nucleotides, the CDR3 is TGTGCCACCACGAGACAGGGCGTGTACAATGAGCAGTTCTTC.

This clone was found a few times. This sequence joins TRBV2 and TRBJ1-2; 7 bases are shared with TRBD1. Trimming removed 6 bases from V and 2 bases from J; junction bases left unmatched: 3. Germline-derived CDR1 and CDR2 are SNHLY and FYNNEI. The CDR3 is made up of 13 amino acids. In DNA form, the CDR3 reads TGTGCCAGCAGGGGGGGACAGAACTATGGCTACACCTTC. This translates into CASRGGQNYGYTF. Combining the CDR3 with reference TRBV2 and TRBJ1-2 gives the whole variable domain EPEVTQTPSHQVTQMGQEVILRCVPISNHLYFYWYRQILGQKVEFLVSFYNNEISEKSEIFDDQFSVERPDGSNFTLKIRSTKLEDSAMYFCASRGGQNYGYTFGSGTRLTVV.

The V call is TRBV20-1, the J call TRBJ2-1, with unresolved D. Trimming cost V 0 bases and J 14 bases, with 11 bases left between them. This CDR3 contains 11 residues. Germline loops: CDR1 DFQATT, CDR2 SNEGSKA (reference sequence). The CDR3 reads CSAREPNSEFF. Here the CDR3 DNA reads TGCAGTGCTAGAGAACCAAACTCGGAGTTCTTC.

The V gene is TRBV19, the J gene TRBJ1-2; D might be TRBD1 (6 bases). The V and J ends lost 0 bases and 8 bases respectively, with 10 bases between them. This CDR3 has 13 residues. Germline CDR1 is LNHDA and CDR2 is SQIVND (reference sequence). DNA of the CDR3: TGTGCCAGTAGTATAGATCACAGGGCCGGCTACACCTTC. It yields the protein CASSIDHRAGYTF.

The J gene is TRBJ2-7, the V gene TRBV6-5, with a tentative D call TRBD2 (5 bases). Trimming left V 1 base short and J 0 bases short, with 10 bases between. Germline V gene sequence: CDR1 MNHEY, CDR2 SVGAGI. The CDR3 extends over 15 amino acids. CDR3 sequence reads: CASSYLEGSSYEQYF. The CDR3 coding sequence is TGTGCCAGCAGTTACTTAGAGGGTAGCTCCTACGAGCAGTACTTC.